The sequence of this T cell receptor (beta chain) was determined in a study of blood T cell repertoires in COVID-19. As concerns this clone: Other DNA sequences in this sample translate to the same CDR3.

Germline V gene lookup returns CDR1 DFQATT and CDR2 SNEGSKA (reference sequence). V dropped 6 bases and J dropped 3 bases, with 9 bases sitting between them. This CDR3 comprises 11 residues. Study processing details: Cell counts per sample came from amplifying reference gene primers. Assay: immunoSEQ multiplex PCR; the TCRdb copy retains only in-frame clones and omits some. V and J calls and clone size are given by that table; D and trimming were obtained from the DNA. The top ten hold around 2.2% of the sample, which has about 220,000 clones, roughly 89% seen once. Sequencing was done on a sample of peripheral blood. V is TRBV20-1 and J is TRBJ2-7; tentative D call: TRBD1 (7 bases). The TCR comes from a man aged 30 to 45 who had recovered from COVID-19. This CDR3 reads CSARDSYEQYF. In DNA form, the CDR3 reads TGCAGTGCGCGGGACAGCTACGAGCAGTACTTC.